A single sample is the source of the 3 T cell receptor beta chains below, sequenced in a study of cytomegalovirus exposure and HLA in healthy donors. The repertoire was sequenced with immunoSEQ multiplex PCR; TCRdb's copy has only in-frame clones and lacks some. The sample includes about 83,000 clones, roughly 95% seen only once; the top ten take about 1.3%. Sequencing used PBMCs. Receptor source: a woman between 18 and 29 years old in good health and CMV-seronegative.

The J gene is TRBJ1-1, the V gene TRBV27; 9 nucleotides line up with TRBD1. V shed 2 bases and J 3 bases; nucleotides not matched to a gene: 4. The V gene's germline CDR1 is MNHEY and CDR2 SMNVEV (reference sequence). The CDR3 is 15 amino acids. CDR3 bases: TGTGCCAGCAGTTTAAGACAGGGGGGGTACACTGAAGCTTTCTTT. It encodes CASSLRQGGYTEAFF.

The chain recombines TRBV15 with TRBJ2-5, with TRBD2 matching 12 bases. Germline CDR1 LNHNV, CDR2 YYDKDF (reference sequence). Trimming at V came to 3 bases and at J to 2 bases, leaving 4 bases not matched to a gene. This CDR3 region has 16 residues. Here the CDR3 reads CATSSGLAGLQETQYF. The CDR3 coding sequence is TGTGCCACCAGCAGTGGACTAGCGGGACTACAAGAGACCCAGTACTTC.

CDR3: CASSGWTDPQNIQYF. The CDR3 nucleotides read TGTGCCAGCAGTGGTTGGACAGACCCCCAAAACATTCAGTACTTC. This chain joins TRBV25-1 and TRBJ2-4; weak D call: TRBD1 (6 bases). There are 15 residues in the CDR3. V was cut by 4 bases and J by 5 bases, with 15 bases left in between. Germline CDR1 MGHDK, CDR2 SYGVNS.